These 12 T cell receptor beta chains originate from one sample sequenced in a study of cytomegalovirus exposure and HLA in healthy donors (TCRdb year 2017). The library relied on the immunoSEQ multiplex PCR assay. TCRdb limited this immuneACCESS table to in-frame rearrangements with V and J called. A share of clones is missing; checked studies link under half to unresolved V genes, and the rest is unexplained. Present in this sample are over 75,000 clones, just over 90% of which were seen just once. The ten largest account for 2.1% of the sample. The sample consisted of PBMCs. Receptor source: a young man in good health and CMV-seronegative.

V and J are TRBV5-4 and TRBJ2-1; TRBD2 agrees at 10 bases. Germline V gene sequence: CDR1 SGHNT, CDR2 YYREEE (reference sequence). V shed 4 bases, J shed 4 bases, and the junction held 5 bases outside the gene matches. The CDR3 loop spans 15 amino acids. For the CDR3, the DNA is TGTGCCAGCAGCCTGGGGACTAGCGCGTACAATGAGCAGTTCTTC. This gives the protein CASSLGTSAYNEQFF.

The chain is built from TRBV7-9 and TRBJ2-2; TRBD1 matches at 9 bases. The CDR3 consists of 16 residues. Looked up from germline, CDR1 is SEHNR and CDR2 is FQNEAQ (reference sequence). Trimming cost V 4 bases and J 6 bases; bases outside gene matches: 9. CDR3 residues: CASSSNRGRRAGELFF. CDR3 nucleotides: TGTGCCAGCAGCTCAAACAGGGGGCGAAGGGCCGGGGAGCTGTTTTTT.

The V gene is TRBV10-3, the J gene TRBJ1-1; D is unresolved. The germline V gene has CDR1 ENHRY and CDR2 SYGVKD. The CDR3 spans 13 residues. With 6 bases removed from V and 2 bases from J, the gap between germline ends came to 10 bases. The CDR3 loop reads CAIRDNSNTEAFF. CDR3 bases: TGTGCCATCAGGGATAACAGCAACACTGAAGCTTTCTTT.

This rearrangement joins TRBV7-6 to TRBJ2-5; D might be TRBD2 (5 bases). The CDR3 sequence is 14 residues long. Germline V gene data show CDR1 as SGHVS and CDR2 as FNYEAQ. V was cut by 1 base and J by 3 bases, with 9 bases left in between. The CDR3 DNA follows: TGTGCCAGCAGCTTAGGCGGGCCAAAAGAGACCCAGTACTTC. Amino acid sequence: CASSLGGPKETQYF.

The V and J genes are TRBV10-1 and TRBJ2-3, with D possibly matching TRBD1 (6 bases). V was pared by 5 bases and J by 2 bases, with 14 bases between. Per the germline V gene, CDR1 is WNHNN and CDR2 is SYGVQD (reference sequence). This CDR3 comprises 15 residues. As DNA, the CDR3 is TGCGCCAGCAGTATGACCAGGGGAAACACAGATACGCAGTATTTT. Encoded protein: CASSMTRGNTDTQYF.

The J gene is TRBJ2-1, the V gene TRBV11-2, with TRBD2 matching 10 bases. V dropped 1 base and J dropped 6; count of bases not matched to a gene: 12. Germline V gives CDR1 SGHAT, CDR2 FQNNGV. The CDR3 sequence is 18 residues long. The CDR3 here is CASSLGVASGRAINEQFF. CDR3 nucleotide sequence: TGTGCCAGCAGCTTAGGGGTTGCGAGCGGGAGGGCCATCAATGAGCAGTTCTTC.

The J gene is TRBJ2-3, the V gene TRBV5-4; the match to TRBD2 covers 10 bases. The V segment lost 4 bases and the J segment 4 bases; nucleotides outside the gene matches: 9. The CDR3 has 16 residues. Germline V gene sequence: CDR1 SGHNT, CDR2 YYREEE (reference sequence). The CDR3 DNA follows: TGTGCCAGCAGCGTAGAGAGCGGGGGGGCTCCAGATACGCAGTATTTT. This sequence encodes CASSVESGGAPDTQYF.

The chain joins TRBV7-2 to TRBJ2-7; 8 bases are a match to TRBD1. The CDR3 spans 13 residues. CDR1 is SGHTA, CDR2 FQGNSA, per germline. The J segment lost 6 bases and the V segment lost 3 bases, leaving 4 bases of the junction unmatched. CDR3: CASSLTGVVEQYF. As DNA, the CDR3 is TGTGCCAGCAGCTTGACAGGGGTTGTCGAGCAGTACTTC.

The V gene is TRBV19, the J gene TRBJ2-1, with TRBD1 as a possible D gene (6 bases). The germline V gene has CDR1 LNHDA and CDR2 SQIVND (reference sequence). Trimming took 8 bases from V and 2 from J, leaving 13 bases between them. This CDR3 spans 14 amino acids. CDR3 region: CASPGQKAYNEQFF. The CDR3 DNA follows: TGTGCCAGTCCAGGACAGAAGGCCTACAATGAGCAGTTCTTC.

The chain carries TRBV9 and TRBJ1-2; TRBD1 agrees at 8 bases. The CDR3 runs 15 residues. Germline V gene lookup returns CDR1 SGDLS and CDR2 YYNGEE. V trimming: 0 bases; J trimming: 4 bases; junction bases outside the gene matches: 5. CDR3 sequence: CASSVAPGQVYGYTF. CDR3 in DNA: TGTGCCAGCAGCGTAGCCCCGGGACAGGTCTATGGCTACACCTTC.

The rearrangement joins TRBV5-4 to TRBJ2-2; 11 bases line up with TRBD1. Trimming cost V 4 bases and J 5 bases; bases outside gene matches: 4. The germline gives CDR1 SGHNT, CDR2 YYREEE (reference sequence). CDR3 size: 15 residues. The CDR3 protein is CASSLGQGATGELFF. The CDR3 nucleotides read TGTGCCAGCAGCCTAGGACAGGGGGCAACCGGGGAGCTGTTTTTT.

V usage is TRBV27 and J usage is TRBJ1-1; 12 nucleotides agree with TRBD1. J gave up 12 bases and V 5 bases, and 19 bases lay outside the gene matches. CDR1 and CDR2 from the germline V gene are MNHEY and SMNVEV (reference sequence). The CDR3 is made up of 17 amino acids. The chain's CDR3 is CASSKQPGQGALDGTFF. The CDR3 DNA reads TGTGCCAGCAGTAAACAGCCGGGACAGGGGGCTTTGGATGGAACTTTCTTT.